Below, one T cell receptor beta chain is given with its context. Data came from immunoSEQ multiplex PCR; TCRdb stores just in-frame clones and leaves some out. This table has tens of thousands of clones, around 82% appearing once. The data originate from a study of PD-L1 blockade in urothelial cancer. CDR3 size: 15 residues. Germline loops: CDR1 LNHDA, CDR2 SQIVND (reference sequence). Trimming removed 3 bases from V and 9 bases from J; junction bases left unmatched: 12. The sample here was PBMCs, taken around atezolizumab (anti-PD-L1) treatment. This sequence joins TRBV19 and TRBJ2-3; 7 bases align to TRBD1. The source is a man aged 65 to 85 with urothelial cancer. In DNA form, the CDR3 reads TGTGCCAGTAGTATCGCGCCAGGGGGATCGGGGACGCAGTATTTT. Translating it yields CASSIAPGGSGTQYF.